A selection of T cell receptor beta chains follows, all from one sample in a study of blood T cell repertoires in COVID-19. The data were produced by immunoSEQ multiplex PCR, yet TCRdb's version contains in-frame clones alone and is incomplete. This table holds roughly 49,000 clones, 65% to 85% found once. The sequencing input was peripheral blood. The origin of the receptors is a woman aged 80 or older with acute or convalescent COVID-19. Each CDR3 is given with its conserved first and last residue. A D gene is named only where the DNA matches it firmly. Part of the rows lack a size; the others show once, few, many or a class for expanded clones.

abundance,v_gene,j_gene,d_gene,CDR3aa,CDR3nt
-,TRBV4-2,TRBJ2-1,TRBD2,CASSLQRGGSYNEQFF,TGTGCCAGCAGCCTCCAGCGGGGGGGCTCTTACAATGAGCAGTTCTTC
-,TRBV5-1,TRBJ2-1,TRBD2,CASSGTSGDNNEQFF,TGCGCCAGCAGCGGGACTAGCGGGGACAACAATGAGCAGTTCTTC
-,TRBV5-1,TRBJ1-2,-,CASSLQAEEQAPNYGYTF,TGCGCCAGCAGCTTGCAGGCGGAGGAGCAGGCGCCTAACTATGGCTACACCTTC
once,TRBV25-1,TRBJ1-5,TRBD1,CASRSGQAGEQPQHF,TGTGCCAGCAGATCGGGACAGGCGGGTGAACAGCCCCAGCATTTT
once,TRBV6-1,TRBJ1-5,TRBD1,CASSGLGTAKNSNQPQHF,TGTGCCAGCAGTGGCCTCGGGACAGCAAAAAATAGCAATCAGCCCCAGCATTTT
-,TRBV6-6,TRBJ1-4,TRBD1,CASDLGQGAGEKLFF,TGTGCCAGCGACCTCGGACAGGGGGCGGGAGAAAAACTGTTTTTT
once,TRBV5-5,TRBJ1-6,-,CASSPLITGFNSPLHF,TGTGCCAGCAGCCCACTGATAACAGGCTTCAATTCACCCCTCCACTTT
once,TRBV6-5,TRBJ1-1,TRBD1,CAIRDRGKVYTEAFF,TGTGCCATCCGGGACAGGGGTAAAGTGTACACTGAAGCTTTCTTT
-,TRBV10-2,TRBJ1-1,TRBD1,CASSQQGQAFF,TGCGCCAGCAGTCAACAGGGGCAAGCTTTCTTT
-,TRBV5-1,TRBJ1-1,TRBD1,CASSLEGALSPAFF,TGCGCCAGCAGCTTGGAGGGGGCGCTTAGTCCGGCTTTCTTT
-,TRBV19,TRBJ2-5,-,CASSTPGQETQYF,TGTGCCAGTAGTACCCCAGGTCAAGAGACCCAGTACTTC
-,TRBV7-9,TRBJ2-7,TRBD1,CASSLLGTGSYEQYF,TGTGCCAGCAGCTTACTCGGGACAGGTAGTTACGAGCAGTACTTC
few,TRBV14,TRBJ1-4,TRBD1,CASSTGQAFF,TGTGCCAGCAGCACGGGACAGGCGTTTTTT
-,TRBV18,TRBJ2-5,-,CASSPPSLETQYF,TGTGCCAGCTCACCACCGTCTTTGGAGACCCAGTACTTC
few,TRBV3-1/TRBV3-2,TRBJ2-2,TRBD2,CASSRGLAGSNTGELFF,TGTGCCAGCAGCCGGGGGCTAGCGGGCTCGAACACCGGGGAGCTGTTTTTT
-,TRBV20-1,TRBJ1-1,TRBD1,CSATEGAHTEAFF,TGCAGTGCTACTGAGGGGGCTCACACTGAAGCTTTCTTT
-,TRBV29-1,TRBJ2-3,TRBD2,CSVRASGGLDTQYF,TGCAGCGTGCGGGCTAGCGGGGGCCTAGATACGCAGTATTTT
-,TRBV19,TRBJ2-7,-,CASQSQGQDYEQYF,TGTGCCAGTCAGTCGCAGGGCCAGGACTACGAGCAGTACTTC
-,TRBV2,TRBJ1-5,-,CASGGEKGQPQHF,TGTGCCAGCGGGGGGGAAAAAGGTCAGCCCCAGCATTTT
-,TRBV6-1,TRBJ1-1,TRBD1,CASSDYRGSEAFF,TGTGCCAGCAGTGATTACAGGGGTTCCGAAGCTTTCTTT
few,TRBV3-1/TRBV3-2,TRBJ1-5,-,CASSQDVGGNQPQHF,TGTGCCAGCAGCCAAGATGTCGGGGGCAATCAGCCCCAGCATTTT
-,TRBV5-6,TRBJ2-7,-,CASSLMRIHEQYF,TGTGCCAGCAGCTTGATGAGGATCCACGAGCAGTACTTC
few,TRBV12-5,TRBJ1-2,TRBD1,CASGLVQPGGSYGYTF,TGTGCTAGTGGTTTGGTACAGCCAGGGGGCAGCTATGGCTACACCTTC
-,TRBV12-3/TRBV12-4,TRBJ2-2,-,CASSRGNTGELFF,TGTGCCAGCAGTAGGGGGAACACCGGGGAGCTGTTTTTT
-,TRBV10-1,TRBJ1-2,-,CASSERVGYGYTF,TGCGCCAGCAGTGAACGGGTCGGCTATGGCTACACCTTC
-,TRBV18,TRBJ1-3,-,CASSQDGGRSGNTIYF,TGTGCCAGCTCCCAGGATGGGGGCAGGTCTGGAAACACCATATATTTT
-,TRBV5-1,TRBJ2-7,TRBD2,CASSTTLGGVGEQYF,TGCGCCAGCAGCACCACCCTTGGGGGGGTTGGCGAGCAGTACTTC
-,TRBV7-9,TRBJ1-2,-,CASSLESPGSYGYTF,TGTGCCAGCAGCCTGGAGTCCCCGGGAAGCTATGGCTACACCTTC
-,TRBV5-1,TRBJ2-3,TRBD2,CASTLLAGSPTDTQYF,TGCGCCAGCACCTTACTAGCGGGGAGTCCCACAGATACGCAGTATTTT
-,TRBV5-1,TRBJ1-4,-,CASSTGLTNEKLFF,TGCGCCAGCAGCACAGGGTTGACTAATGAAAAACTGTTTTTT
-,TRBV14,TRBJ2-1,TRBD1,CASSPGGAAPNEQFF,TGTGCCAGCAGCCCAGGGGGAGCGGCCCCTAATGAGCAGTTCTTC
-,TRBV2,TRBJ1-2,TRBD1,CASGGTGENYGYTF,TGTGCCAGCGGAGGGACAGGGGAGAACTATGGCTACACCTTC
once,TRBV5-6,TRBJ2-7,-,CASSDQGRPYEQYF,TGTGCCAGCAGCGATCAGGGGCGGCCTTACGAGCAGTACTTC
-,TRBV19,TRBJ1-5,-,CARRRGGAGSSNQPQHF,TGTGCCCGGAGGCGGGGGGGGGCAGGGAGTAGCAATCAGCCCCAGCATTTT
-,TRBV29-1,TRBJ1-2,TRBD1,CSGYRDRDSGYTF,TGCAGCGGCTACCGGGACAGGGACTCGGGCTACACCTTC
-,TRBV2,TRBJ2-7,-,CASSPGRGRVSYEQYF,TGTGCCAGCAGCCCGGGTCGTGGCAGGGTCTCCTACGAGCAGTACTTC
once,TRBV21-1,TRBJ1-2,-,CASSKEGADRGYGYTF,TGTGCCAGCAGCAAAGAGGGGGCCGATCGAGGCTATGGCTACACCTTC
-,TRBV19,TRBJ1-2,TRBD1,CASSTPPGTDTYGYTF,TGTGCCAGTAGTACGCCCCCCGGGACAGACACCTATGGCTACACCTTC
-,TRBV6-5,TRBJ1-2,-,CAASPANYGYTF,TGTGCCGCCTCACCTGCGAACTATGGCTACACCTTC